Detailed here is one T cell receptor beta chain. Its target is not known. The entry originates in a study of CD8 T cells in Susac syndrome. Random hexamers were used to reverse transcribe 0.5 to 1 ug of RNA. TCR beta CDR3 was amplified by immunoSEQ multiplex PCR. This amplification extended across 54 Vbeta and 13 Jbeta segments. TCRdb independently ran MiXCR on the immunoSEQ multiplex PCR reads; one entry per CDR3 protein. The table records under 200,000 distinct CDR3 sequences, about 95% of them present only once. This CDR3 spans 15 amino acids. Germline V CDR1 and CDR2: MDHEN, SYDVKM. V was trimmed by 6 bases and J by 8 bases, leaving 20 bases between them. The study, taken as a whole, reports: In its TCR sequencing and HLA analysis, the study acknowledged that the number of individuals was relatively small.

The study sequenced TCR beta in blood CD8+ and CD4+ T cells. FACS was used to enrich TEMRA cells, whereas the CD8+ and CD4+ T cells were obtained by negative isolation. The chain is built from TRBV28 and TRBJ2-1, with TRBD2 as a possible D gene (6 bases). The sequence came from a human donor with multiple sclerosis. Sequencing used CD8+ T cells from PBMCs. The CDR3 spells CASSTKAGSGDEQFF. The CDR3 DNA reads as TGTGCCAGCAGCACAAAGGCGGGGAGTGGCGATGAGCAGTTCTTC.